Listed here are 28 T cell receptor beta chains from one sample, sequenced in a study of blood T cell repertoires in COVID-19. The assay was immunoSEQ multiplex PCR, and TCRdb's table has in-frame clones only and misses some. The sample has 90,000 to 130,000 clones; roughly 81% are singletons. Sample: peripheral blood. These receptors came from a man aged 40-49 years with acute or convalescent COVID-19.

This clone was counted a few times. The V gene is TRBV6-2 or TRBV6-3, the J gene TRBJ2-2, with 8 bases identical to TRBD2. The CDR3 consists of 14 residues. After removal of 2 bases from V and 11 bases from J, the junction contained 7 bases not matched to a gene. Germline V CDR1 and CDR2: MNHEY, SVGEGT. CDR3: CASSYSGTRGELFF. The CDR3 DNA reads TGTGCCAGCAGTTACAGCGGGACTAGAGGCGAGCTGTTTTTT.

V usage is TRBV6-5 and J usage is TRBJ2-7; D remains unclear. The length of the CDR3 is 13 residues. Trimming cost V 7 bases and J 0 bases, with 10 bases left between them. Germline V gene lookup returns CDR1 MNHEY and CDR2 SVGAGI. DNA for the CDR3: TGTGCCAGCAACGACGCTAGCTCCTACGAGCAGTACTTC. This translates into CASNDASSYEQYF.

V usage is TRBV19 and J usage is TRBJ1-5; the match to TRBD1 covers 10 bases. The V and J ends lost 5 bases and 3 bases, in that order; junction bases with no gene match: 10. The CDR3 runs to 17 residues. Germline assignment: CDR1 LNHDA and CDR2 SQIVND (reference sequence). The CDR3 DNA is TGTGCCAGTAGTGGCCGGACAGGGGGAAAACTCAATCAGCCCCAGCATTTT. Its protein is CASSGRTGGKLNQPQHF.

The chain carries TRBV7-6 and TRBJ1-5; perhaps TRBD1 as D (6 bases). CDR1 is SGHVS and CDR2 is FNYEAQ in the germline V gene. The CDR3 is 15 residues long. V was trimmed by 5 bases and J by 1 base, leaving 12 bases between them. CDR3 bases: TGTGCCAGCAGCCCAGGGGTCAGCAGCAATCAGCCCCAGCATTTT. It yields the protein CASSPGVSSNQPQHF.

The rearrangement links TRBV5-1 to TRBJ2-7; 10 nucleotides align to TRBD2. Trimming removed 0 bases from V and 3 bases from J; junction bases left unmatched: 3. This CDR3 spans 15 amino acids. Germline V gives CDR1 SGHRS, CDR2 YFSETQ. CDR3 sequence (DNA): TGCGCCAGCAGCTTGGGAGCGGGAGGGCTCTACGAGCAGTACTTC. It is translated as CASSLGAGGLYEQYF.

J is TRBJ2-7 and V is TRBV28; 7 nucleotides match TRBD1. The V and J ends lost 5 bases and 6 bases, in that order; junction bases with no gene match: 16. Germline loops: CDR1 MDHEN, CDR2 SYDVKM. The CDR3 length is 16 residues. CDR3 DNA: TGTGCCAGCAGTCCTCCAGGGACAGTCTTTGTGGGCGAGCAGTACTTC. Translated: CASSPPGTVFVGEQYF.

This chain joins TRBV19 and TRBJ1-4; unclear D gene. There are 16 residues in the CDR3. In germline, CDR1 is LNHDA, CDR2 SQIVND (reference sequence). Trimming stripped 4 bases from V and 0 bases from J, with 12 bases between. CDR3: CASSNGGGPTNEKLFF. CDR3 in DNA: TGTGCCAGTAGTAACGGCGGCGGTCCAACTAATGAAAAACTGTTTTTT.

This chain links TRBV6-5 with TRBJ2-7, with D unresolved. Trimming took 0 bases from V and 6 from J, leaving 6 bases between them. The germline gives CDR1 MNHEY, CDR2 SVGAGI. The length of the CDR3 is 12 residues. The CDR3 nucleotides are TGTGCCAGCAGTTACTCGGTAGTCGAGCAGTACTTC. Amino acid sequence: CASSYSVVEQYF.

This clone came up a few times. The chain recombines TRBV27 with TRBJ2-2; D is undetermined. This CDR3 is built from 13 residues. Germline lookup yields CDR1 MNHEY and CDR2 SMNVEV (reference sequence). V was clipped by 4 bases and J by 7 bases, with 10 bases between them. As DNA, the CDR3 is TGTGCCAGCAGTTCCCTAGTCGGCGGGGAGCTGTTTTTT. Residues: CASSSLVGGELFF.

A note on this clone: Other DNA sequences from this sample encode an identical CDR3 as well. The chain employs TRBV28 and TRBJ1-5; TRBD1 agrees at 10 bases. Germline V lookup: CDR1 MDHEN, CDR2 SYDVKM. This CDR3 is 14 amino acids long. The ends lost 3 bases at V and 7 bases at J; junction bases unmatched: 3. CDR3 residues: CASSLGQGNQPQHF. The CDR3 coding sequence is TGTGCCAGCAGTTTGGGACAGGGGAACCAGCCCCAGCATTTT. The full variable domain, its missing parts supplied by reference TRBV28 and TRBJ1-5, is DVKVTQSSRYLVKRTGEKVFLECVQDMDHENMFWYRQDPGLGLRLIYFSYDVKMKEKGDIPEGYSVSREKKERFSLILESASTNQTSMYLCASSLGQGNQPQHFGDGTRLSIL.

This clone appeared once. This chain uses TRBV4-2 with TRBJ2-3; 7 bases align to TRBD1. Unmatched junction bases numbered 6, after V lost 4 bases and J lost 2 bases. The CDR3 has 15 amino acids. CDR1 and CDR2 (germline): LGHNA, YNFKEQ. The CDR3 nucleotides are TGTGCCAGCAGCCGACCGGGACAGCTCACAGATACGCAGTATTTT. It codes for CASSRPGQLTDTQYF.

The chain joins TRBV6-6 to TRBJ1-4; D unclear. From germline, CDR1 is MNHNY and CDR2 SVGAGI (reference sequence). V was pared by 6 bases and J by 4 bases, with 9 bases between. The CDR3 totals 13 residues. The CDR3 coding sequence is TGTGCCAGCAGCTCAGAATATAATGAAAAACTGTTTTTT. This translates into CASSSEYNEKLFF.

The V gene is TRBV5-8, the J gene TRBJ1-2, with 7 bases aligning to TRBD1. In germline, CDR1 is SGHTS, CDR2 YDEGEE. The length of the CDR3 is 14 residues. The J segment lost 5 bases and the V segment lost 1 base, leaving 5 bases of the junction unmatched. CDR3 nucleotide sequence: TGTGCCAGCAGCTTGAAGGGACAGCTTTATGGCTACACCTTC. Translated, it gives CASSLKGQLYGYTF.

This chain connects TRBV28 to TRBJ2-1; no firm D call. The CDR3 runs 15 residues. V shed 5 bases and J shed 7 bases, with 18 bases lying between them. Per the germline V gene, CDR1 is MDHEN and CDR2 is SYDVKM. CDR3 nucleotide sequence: TGTGCCAGCAGTCCTATAGTGGTCAAAGCGAATGAGCAGTTCTTC. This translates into CASSPIVVKANEQFF.

The CDR3 loop reads CASSADRGRETQYF. Written as DNA, the CDR3 is TGTGCCAGCAGTGCGGACAGGGGGCGAGAGACCCAGTACTTC. This chain links TRBV7-9 with TRBJ2-5, with 11 bases matching TRBD1. Germline lookup yields CDR1 SEHNR and CDR2 FQNEAQ (reference sequence). J gave up 4 bases and V 6 bases, and 4 bases lay outside the gene matches. This CDR3 contains 14 residues.

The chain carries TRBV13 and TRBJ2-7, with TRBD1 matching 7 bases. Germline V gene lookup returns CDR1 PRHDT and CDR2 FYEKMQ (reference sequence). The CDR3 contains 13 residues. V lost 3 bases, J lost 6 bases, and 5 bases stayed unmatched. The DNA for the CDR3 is TGTGCCAGCAGCTTCGAGGGGGCGTTCGAGCAGTACTTC. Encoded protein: CASSFEGAFEQYF.

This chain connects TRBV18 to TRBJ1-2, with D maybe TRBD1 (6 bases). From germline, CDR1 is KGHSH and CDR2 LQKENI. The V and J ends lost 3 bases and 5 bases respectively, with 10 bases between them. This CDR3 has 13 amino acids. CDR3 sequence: CASSPGAGYGYTF. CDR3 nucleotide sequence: TGTGCCAGCTCACCGGGGGCAGGATATGGCTACACCTTC.

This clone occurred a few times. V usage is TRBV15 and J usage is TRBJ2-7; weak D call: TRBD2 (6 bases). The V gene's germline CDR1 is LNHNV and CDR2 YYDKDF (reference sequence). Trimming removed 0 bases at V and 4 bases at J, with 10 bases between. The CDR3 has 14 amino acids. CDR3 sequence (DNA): TGTGCCACCAGCAGAGAGGGGGAGGCGTACGAGCAGTACTTC. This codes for CATSREGEAYEQYF.

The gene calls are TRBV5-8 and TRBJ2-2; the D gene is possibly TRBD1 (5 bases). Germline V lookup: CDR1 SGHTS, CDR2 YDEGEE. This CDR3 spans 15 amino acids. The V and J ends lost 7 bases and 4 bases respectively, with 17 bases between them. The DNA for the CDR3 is TGTGCCAGCCAGGGAAAACGACTGACCACCGGGGAGCTGTTTTTT. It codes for CASQGKRLTTGELFF.

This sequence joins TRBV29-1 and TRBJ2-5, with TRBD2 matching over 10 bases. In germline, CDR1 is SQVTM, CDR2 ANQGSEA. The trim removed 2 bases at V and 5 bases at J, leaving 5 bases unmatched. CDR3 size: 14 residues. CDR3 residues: CSVESGRARETQYF. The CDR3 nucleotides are TGCAGCGTTGAAAGCGGGAGGGCCCGGGAGACCCAGTACTTC.

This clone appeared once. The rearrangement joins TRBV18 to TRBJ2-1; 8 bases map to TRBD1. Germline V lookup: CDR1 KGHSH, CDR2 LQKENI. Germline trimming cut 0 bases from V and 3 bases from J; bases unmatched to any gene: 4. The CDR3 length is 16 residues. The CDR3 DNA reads TGTGCCAGCTCACCACCGCGGACAGGGTACTACAATGAGCAGTTCTTC. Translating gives CASSPPRTGYYNEQFF. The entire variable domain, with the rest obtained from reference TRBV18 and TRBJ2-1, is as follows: NAGVMQNPRHLVRRRGQEARLRCSPMKGHSHVYWYRQLPEEGLKFMVYLQKENIIDESGMPKERFSAEFPKEGPSILRIQQVVRGDSAAYFCASSPPRTGYYNEQFFGPGTRLTVL.

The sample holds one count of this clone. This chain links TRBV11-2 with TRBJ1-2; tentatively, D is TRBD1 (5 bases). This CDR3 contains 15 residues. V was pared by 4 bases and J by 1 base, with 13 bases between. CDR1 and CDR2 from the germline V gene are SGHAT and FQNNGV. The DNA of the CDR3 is TGTGCCAGCAGCTCAGTCCGGGGGAATAACTATGGCTACACCTTC. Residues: CASSSVRGNNYGYTF.

This CDR3 reads CASSERGGGGIHEQYF. CDR3 coding DNA: TGTGCCAGCAGCGAGCGCGGGGGAGGAGGCATCCACGAGCAGTACTTC. The rearrangement uses TRBV5-4 and TRBJ2-7; 7 bases match TRBD2. Germline V gene data show CDR1 as SGHNT and CDR2 as YYREEE (reference sequence). After removal of 4 bases from V and 5 bases from J, the junction contained 15 bases not matched to a gene. The CDR3 runs to 16 residues. The variable domain in full, with the rest retrieved from reference TRBV5-4 and TRBJ2-7, is ETGVTQSPTHLIKTRGQQVTLRCSSQSGHNTVSWYQQALGQGPQFIFQYYREEENGRGNFPPRFSGLQFPNYSSELNVNALELDDSALYLCASSERGGGGIHEQYFGPGTRLTVT.

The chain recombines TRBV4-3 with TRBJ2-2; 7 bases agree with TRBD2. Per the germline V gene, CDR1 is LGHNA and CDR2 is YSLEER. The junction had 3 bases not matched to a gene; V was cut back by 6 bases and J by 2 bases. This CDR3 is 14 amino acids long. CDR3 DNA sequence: TGCGCCAGCAGAGGCGGGAGAAACACCGGGGAGCTGTTTTTT. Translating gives CASRGGRNTGELFF.

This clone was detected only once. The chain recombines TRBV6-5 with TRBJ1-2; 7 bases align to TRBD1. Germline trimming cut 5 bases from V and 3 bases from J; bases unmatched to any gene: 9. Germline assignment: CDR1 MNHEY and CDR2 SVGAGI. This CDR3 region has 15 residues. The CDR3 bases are TGTGCCAGCAGTAACCGACAGGGAAGAGACTATGGCTACACCTTC. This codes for CASSNRQGRDYGYTF.

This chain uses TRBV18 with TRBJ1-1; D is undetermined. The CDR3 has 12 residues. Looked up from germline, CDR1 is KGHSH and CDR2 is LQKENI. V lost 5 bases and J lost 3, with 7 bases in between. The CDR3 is CASSGQDTEAFF. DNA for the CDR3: TGTGCCAGCTCAGGGCAGGACACTGAAGCTTTCTTT.

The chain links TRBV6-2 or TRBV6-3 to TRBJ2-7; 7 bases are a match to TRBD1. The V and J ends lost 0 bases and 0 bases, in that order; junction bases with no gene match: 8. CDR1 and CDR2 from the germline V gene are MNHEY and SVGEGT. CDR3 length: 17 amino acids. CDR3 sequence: CASSYSPGTAFSYEQYF. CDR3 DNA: TGTGCCAGCAGTTACTCCCCCGGGACAGCGTTCTCCTACGAGCAGTACTTC.

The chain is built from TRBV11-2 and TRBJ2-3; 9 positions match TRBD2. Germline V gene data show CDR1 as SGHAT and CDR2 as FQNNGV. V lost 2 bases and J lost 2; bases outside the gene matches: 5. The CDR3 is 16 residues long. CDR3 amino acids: CASSLIAGGSTDTQYF. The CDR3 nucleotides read TGTGCCAGCAGCTTAATTGCGGGAGGGTCCACAGATACGCAGTATTTT.